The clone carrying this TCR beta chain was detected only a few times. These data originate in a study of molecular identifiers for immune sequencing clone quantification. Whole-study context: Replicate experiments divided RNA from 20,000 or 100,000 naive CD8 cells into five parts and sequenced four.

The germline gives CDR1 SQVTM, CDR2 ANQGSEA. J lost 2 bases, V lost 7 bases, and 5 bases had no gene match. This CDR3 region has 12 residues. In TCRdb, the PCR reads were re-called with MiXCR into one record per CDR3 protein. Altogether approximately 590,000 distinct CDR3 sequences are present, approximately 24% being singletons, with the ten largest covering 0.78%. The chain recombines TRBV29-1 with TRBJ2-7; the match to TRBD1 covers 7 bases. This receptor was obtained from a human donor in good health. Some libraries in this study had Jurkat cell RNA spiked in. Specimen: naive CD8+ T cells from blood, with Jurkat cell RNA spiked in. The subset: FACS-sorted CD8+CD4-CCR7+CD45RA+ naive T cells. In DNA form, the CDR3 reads TGCAGCGCCGAGGACAGGCCCTACGAGCAGTACTTC. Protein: CSAEDRPYEQYF.